Listed below are T cell receptor beta chains from one sample, sequenced in a study of blood T cell repertoires in COVID-19. The protocol was immunoSEQ multiplex PCR, while the TCRdb copy is restricted to in-frame clones and leaves out a portion. This sample carries approximately 230,000 clones, about 85% of them seen once, and the ten largest clones take about 3%. The sample comprised peripheral blood. These receptors all stem from a man aged 18 to 29 with active or convalescent COVID-19. Both conserved end residues are part of each CDR3. A D gene is named only where the DNA matches it firmly. Not all rows give a size; the values are once, few, many and, for expanded clones, a class.

14 | TRBJ2-7 | TRBV2 | once | NA | TGTGCCAGCAGCCAGGGGCTTCGGGTCTACGAGCAGTACTTC | CASSQGLRVYEQYF
14 | TRBJ2-7 | TRBV5-1 | NA | NA | TGCGCCAGCAGTTTGTTTGGCGGGACCTACGAGCAGTACTTC | CASSLFGGTYEQYF
13 | TRBJ1-5 | TRBV6-5 | NA | NA | TGTGCCAGCAGTTATAGCAGTAATCAGCCCCAGCATTTT | CASSYSSNQPQHF
15 | TRBJ2-7 | TRBV28 | NA | TRBD1 | TGTGCCAGCAGTCCGGGGACAGGCGACCATTACGAGCAGTACTTC | CASSPGTGDHYEQYF
17 | TRBJ1-3 | TRBV28 | NA | NA | TGTGCCAGCAGTCCCTATCTACAGGCTAGCTCTGGAAACACCATATATTTT | CASSPYLQASSGNTIYF
14 | TRBJ2-3 | TRBV6-5 | NA | NA | TGTGCCAGCAGTCCAGGGCTTAGCACAGATACGCAGTATTTT | CASSPGLSTDTQYF
12 | TRBJ2-1 | TRBV19 | NA | NA | TGTGCCAGTAGTATCGGCTACAATGAGCAGTTCTTC | CASSIGYNEQFF
16 | TRBJ1-4 | TRBV5-4 | NA | TRBD1 | TGTGCCAGCAGCTACGACAGGGGTATGAGTGGTGAAAAACTGTTTTTT | CASSYDRGMSGEKLFF
14 | TRBJ1-2 | TRBV5-1 | NA | TRBD1 | TGCGCCAGCAGCTTTGGACAGGGGATCTATGGCTACACCTTC | CASSFGQGIYGYTF
14 | TRBJ2-1 | TRBV24-1 | NA | NA | TGTGCCACCAGTCGATCTAGCGTAGAGGGGGAGCAGTTCTTC | CATSRSSVEGEQFF
14 | TRBJ1-2 | TRBV28 | NA | NA | TGTGCCAGCAGAGGAGACAGGAGTGCAGGAGGCTACACCTTC | CASRGDRSAGGYTF
16 | TRBJ2-3 | TRBV10-2 | NA | NA | TGCGCCAGTTCTGACGGATCCTCTAGCGGCACAGATACGCAGTATTTT | CASSDGSSSGTDTQYF
14 | TRBJ1-1 | TRBV7-9 | NA | NA | TGTGCCAGCAGCTTGCGGCCACAGAACACTGAAGCTTTCTTT | CASSLRPQNTEAFF
13 | TRBJ2-7 | TRBV18 | NA | NA | TGTGCCAGCTCACCCGCAGGGTCCTACGAGCAGTACTTC | CASSPAGSYEQYF
9 | TRBJ1-1 | TRBV2 | NA | NA | TGTGCCACCACAGGGTCAGCTTTCTTT | CATTGSAFF
14 | TRBJ1-1 | TRBV2 | NA | TRBD1 | TGTGCCAGCATCCCAGGACAGGGGGACACTGAAGCTTTCTTT | CASIPGQGDTEAFF
14 | TRBJ1-2 | TRBV28 | NA | TRBD1 | TGTGCCAGCACTCGACAGGGCCCTAACTATGGCTACACCTTC | CASTRQGPNYGYTF
15 | TRBJ2-1 | TRBV6-5 | NA | TRBD2 | TGTGCCAGCAGCTCCGGGACTAGCGTGATCTATGAGCAGTTCTTC | CASSSGTSVIYEQFF
14 | TRBJ1-4 | TRBV23-1 | NA | TRBD1 | TGCGCCATCCCGAAGGGGGCCCCTGAAGAAAAACTGTTTTTT | CAIPKGAPEEKLFF
15 | TRBJ2-3 | TRBV4-3 | NA | TRBD2 | TGCGCCAGCAGCCACACTAGCGGAAGCACAGATACGCAGTATTTT | CASSHTSGSTDTQYF
14 | TRBJ1-1 | TRBV2 | NA | NA | TGTGCCAGCAGTGAAGAAGCCATGAACACTGAAGCTTTCTTT | CASSEEAMNTEAFF
15 | TRBJ2-2 | TRBV7-3 | NA | NA | TGTGCCAGCAGCCTACAGTGGGGGGACACCGGGGAGCTGTTTTTT | CASSLQWGDTGELFF
16 | TRBJ2-5 | TRBV7-6 | NA | TRBD1 | TGTGCCAGCAGCTTAGAGTTCCAGGGGGCTCAAGAGACCCAGTACTTC | CASSLEFQGAQETQYF
14 | TRBJ2-2 | TRBV7-3 | NA | TRBD1 | TGTGCCAGCAGCTTGTTCCAGGGGGCCGGGGAGCTGTTTTTT | CASSLFQGAGELFF
13 | TRBJ1-2 | TRBV27 | NA | NA | TGTGCCAGCAGTTTTGGGGCAGACAATGGCTACACCTTC | CASSFGADNGYTF
15 | TRBJ1-5 | TRBV15 | NA | TRBD1 | TGTGCCACCAGCAGAGACAGGGGGTTCAATCAGCCCCAGCATTTT | CATSRDRGFNQPQHF
16 | TRBJ2-2 | TRBV5-6 | NA | TRBD2 | TGTGCCAGCAGCCCCTTTCCGGGAGGAGGGACCGGGGAGCTGTTTTTT | CASSPFPGGGTGELFF
14 | TRBJ1-1 | TRBV6-5 | NA | NA | TGTGCCAGCAGTTATGAGCATCGGAACACTGAAGCTTTCTTT | CASSYEHRNTEAFF
16 | TRBJ1-5 | TRBV19 | NA | NA | TGTGCCAGTAGTAGAACCACAGGGAAACTCAATCAGCCCCAGCATTTT | CASSRTTGKLNQPQHF
16 | TRBJ1-1 | TRBV5-8 | NA | NA | TGTGCCAGCAGCCCCTGGCAAGGGGCCAGGAACACTGAAGCTTTCTTT | CASSPWQGARNTEAFF
15 | TRBJ2-1 | TRBV7-8 | once | TRBD2 | TGTGCCAGCATCCCTAATGCGGGAGTGGGCAATGAGCAGTTCTTC | CASIPNAGVGNEQFF
14 | TRBJ1-2 | TRBV10-2 | once | NA | TGCGCCAGCAGTGGACACTCTTCTAACTATGGCTACACCTTC | CASSGHSSNYGYTF
16 | TRBJ1-6 | TRBV11-2 | few | NA | TGTGCCAGCAGCTTAGACGGCCGGGGGGGGAATTCACCCCTCCACTTT | CASSLDGRGGNSPLHF
13 | TRBJ2-1 | TRBV19 | few | NA | TGTGCCAGTAGTATCGGGTCCACAAATGAGCAGTTCTTC | CASSIGSTNEQFF
15 | TRBJ1-4 | TRBV4-3 | NA | NA | TGCGCCAGCAGCCAAGTGGCCCCAACTAATGAAAAACTGTTTTTT | CASSQVAPTNEKLFF
15 | TRBJ2-3 | TRBV5-4 | NA | NA | TGTGCCAGCAGCCAGGAGGGCCTTGGCACAGATACGCAGTATTTT | CASSQEGLGTDTQYF
16 | TRBJ2-2 | TRBV5-1 | NA | NA | TGCGCCAGCAGACCGGACTCGTTAAAGAACACCGGGGAGCTGTTTTTT | CASRPDSLKNTGELFF
13 | TRBJ1-1 | TRBV30 | NA | TRBD1 | TGTGCCTGGAAGGGACAGTTGAACACTGAAGCTTTCTTT | CAWKGQLNTEAFF
16 | TRBJ2-1 | TRBV5-4 | NA | TRBD2 | TGTGCCAGCAGCCCTCGGTGGGCTAGCGGGAACAATGAGCAGTTCTTC | CASSPRWASGNNEQFF
14 | TRBJ1-2 | TRBV5-1 | NA | NA | TGCGCCAGCAGCCCGGACATTTCTAACTATGGCTACACCTTC | CASSPDISNYGYTF
15 | TRBJ1-5 | TRBV28 | NA | NA | TGTGCCAGCAATCCCCTCGTGACATCTAATCAGCCCCAGCATTTT | CASNPLVTSNQPQHF
13 | TRBJ1-5 | TRBV16 | NA | NA | TGTGCCAGCAGTCTGGACAGCAGTCAGCCCCAGCATTTT | CASSLDSSQPQHF
14 | TRBJ1-6 | TRBV4-3 | NA | NA | TGCGCCAGCAGCCAAGAGGATGGAGGTGGCACCCTCCACTTT | CASSQEDGGGTLHF
11 | TRBJ2-7 | TRBV16 | few | NA | TGTGCCAGCAGCCAATTTAGCGAGCAGTACTTC | CASSQFSEQYF
16 | TRBJ2-3 | TRBV4-3 | NA | NA | TGCGCCAGCAGCCAAGAACCGGGACACAACACAGATACGCAGTATTTT | CASSQEPGHNTDTQYF
12 | TRBJ1-1 | TRBV7-9 | NA | TRBD1 | TGTGCCAGCAGGTCGGACAGGGATGAAGCTTTCTTT | CASRSDRDEAFF
16 | TRBJ1-2 | TRBV4-3 | once | TRBD1 | TGCGCCAGCAGCCAAGGAGGGACAGGCTCTAACTATGGCTACACCTTC | CASSQGGTGSNYGYTF
15 | TRBJ1-2 | TRBV5-4 | NA | NA | TGTGCCAGCAGCTTGGGGGGCTGGGCTACCTATGGCTACACCTTC | CASSLGGWATYGYTF
18 | TRBJ2-1 | TRBV9 | NA | NA | TGTGCCAGCAGCGTAGGGTCTAGCGCGGGGTTATCGAGGAATGAGCAGTTCTTC | CASSVGSSAGLSRNEQFF
15 | TRBJ1-4 | TRBV18 | many | NA | TGTGCCAGCTCACCACCAAACAGGGTCAAAGAAAAACTGTTTTTT | CASSPPNRVKEKLFF
14 | TRBJ1-6 | TRBV2 | NA | NA | TGTGCCAGCAGCGTCCCGGGGATGGTTTCACCCCTCCACTTT | CASSVPGMVSPLHF